This TCR beta chain was identified during a study of beta chain features in type 1 diabetes. Study-wide results and limits: Type 1 diabetes patients showed a moderate but significant shortening of TCRB CDR3s in all four CD4+ subsets.

The study reverse transcribed the entire isolated RNA, so it sequenced expressed TCRB transcripts. Produced via immunoSEQ multiplex PCR; TCRdb's table is partial and in-frame only. Seen here are under 300,000 clones, around 20% observed once, and the top ten hold around 0.029%. This clone was counted only a few times. Its target is unknown. Germline V gene data show CDR1 as MDHEN and CDR2 as SYDVKM. V was cut by 9 bases and J by 1 base, with 9 bases left in between. There are 13 residues in the CDR3. The rearrangement links TRBV28 to TRBJ2-2; D perhaps matches TRBD1 (5 bases). The origin of this receptor is a woman aged 40 to 55 with type 1 diabetes. Material: naive CD4+ T cells from blood. CDR3 region: CASDQGNTGELFF. The CDR3 nucleotides read TGTGCCAGTGATCAGGGGAACACCGGGGAGCTGTTTTTT.